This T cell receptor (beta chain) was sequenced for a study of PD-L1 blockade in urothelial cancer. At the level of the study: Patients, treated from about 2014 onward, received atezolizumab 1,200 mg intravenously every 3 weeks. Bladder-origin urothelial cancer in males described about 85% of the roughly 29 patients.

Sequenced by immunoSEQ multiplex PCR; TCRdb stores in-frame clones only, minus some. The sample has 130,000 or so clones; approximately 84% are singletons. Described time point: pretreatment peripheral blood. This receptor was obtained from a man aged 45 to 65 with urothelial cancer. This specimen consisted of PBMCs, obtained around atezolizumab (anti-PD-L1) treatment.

CDR3 loop: CASSPLAGGSYEQYF. CDR3 DNA: TGTGCCAGCAGCCCTCTAGCGGGGGGCTCCTACGAGCAGTACTTC. V usage is TRBV7-2 and J usage is TRBJ2-7; TRBD2 aligns across 11 bases. J gave up 0 bases and V 5 bases, and 3 bases lay outside the gene matches. Germline-derived CDR1 and CDR2 are SGHTA and FQGNSA. This CDR3 is 15 amino acids long.